A selection of T cell receptor beta chains follows, all from one sample in a study of cytomegalovirus exposure and HLA in healthy donors. The protocol was immunoSEQ multiplex PCR, while the TCRdb copy is restricted to in-frame clones and leaves out a portion. This sample has around 150,000 clones; more than 65% occur once, and the top ten carry over 1%. The specimen was PBMCs. Receptors originate from a woman aged 50 to 60 in good health and CMV-seronegative. Each CDR3 is given with its conserved first and last residue. Fields, in order: CDR3 protein, V gene, J gene.

cdr3_aa: CASSLVDSLEAFF
v_call: TRBV7-6
j_call: TRBJ1-1

cdr3_aa: CASSLVTGTGELFF
v_call: TRBV7-7
j_call: TRBJ2-2

cdr3_aa: CASSPLGQAHIEAFF
v_call: TRBV27
j_call: TRBJ1-1

cdr3_aa: CASPKEAGSYNEQFF
v_call: TRBV6-6
j_call: TRBJ2-1

cdr3_aa: CASSIDRRDRNGYTF
v_call: TRBV19
j_call: TRBJ1-2

cdr3_aa: CAISNDRGDGNQPQHF
v_call: TRBV10-3
j_call: TRBJ1-5

cdr3_aa: CASSFRGGETQYF
v_call: TRBV5-6
j_call: TRBJ2-5

cdr3_aa: CASSQDLGQASYEQYF
v_call: TRBV4-2
j_call: TRBJ2-7

cdr3_aa: CASSLAGQDSGNTIYF
v_call: TRBV5-1
j_call: TRBJ1-3

cdr3_aa: CSYGQGTNEKLFF
v_call: TRBV29-1
j_call: TRBJ1-4

cdr3_aa: CASSPGTGYQTNEKLFF
v_call: TRBV5-4
j_call: TRBJ1-4

cdr3_aa: CASRSGTGDEKLFF
v_call: TRBV5-4
j_call: TRBJ1-4

cdr3_aa: CASSQQPATDHTGQPQHF
v_call: TRBV4-3
j_call: TRBJ1-5

cdr3_aa: CASSLRREGEQYF
v_call: TRBV5-5
j_call: TRBJ2-7

cdr3_aa: CSVADRGYGYTF
v_call: TRBV29-1
j_call: TRBJ1-2

cdr3_aa: CASSPWTGGSGNEQFF
v_call: TRBV9
j_call: TRBJ2-1

cdr3_aa: CASSPGQSYEQYF
v_call: TRBV7-2
j_call: TRBJ2-7

cdr3_aa: CASSQDVLTTQYF
v_call: TRBV4-2
j_call: TRBJ2-3

cdr3_aa: CAISPQQGAEKLFF
v_call: TRBV10-3
j_call: TRBJ1-4

cdr3_aa: CASSLGPQGANTEAFF
v_call: TRBV7-2
j_call: TRBJ1-1

cdr3_aa: CASSPGTLSSYEQYF
v_call: TRBV18
j_call: TRBJ2-7

cdr3_aa: CASSYPGQGNTEAFF
v_call: TRBV4-2
j_call: TRBJ1-1

cdr3_aa: CASSHGTAGAFF
v_call: TRBV14
j_call: TRBJ1-1

cdr3_aa: CASSPLGQGFYEQYF
v_call: TRBV4-2
j_call: -

cdr3_aa: CASRLALSGTENEKLFF
v_call: TRBV12-2
j_call: TRBJ1-4

cdr3_aa: CASSLRGSEQPQHF
v_call: TRBV5-1
j_call: TRBJ1-5

cdr3_aa: CSVVTGPTDTEAFF
v_call: TRBV29-1
j_call: TRBJ1-1

cdr3_aa: CASSSRGARGNQPQHF
v_call: TRBV2
j_call: TRBJ1-5

cdr3_aa: CASSPRQVQVEKLFF
v_call: TRBV28
j_call: TRBJ1-4

cdr3_aa: CASSEAGTVYEQYF
v_call: TRBV2
j_call: TRBJ2-7

cdr3_aa: CASSLTSGGSRQETQYF
v_call: TRBV5-1
j_call: TRBJ2-5

cdr3_aa: CASSKQVQALAKNIQYF
v_call: TRBV28
j_call: TRBJ2-4

cdr3_aa: CASRDSSNQPQHF
v_call: TRBV19
j_call: TRBJ1-5

cdr3_aa: CASGSDSSYGYTF
v_call: TRBV12-5
j_call: TRBJ1-2

cdr3_aa: CASQTPDRRMNTEAFF
v_call: TRBV19
j_call: TRBJ1-1

cdr3_aa: CATLRGAGLYEQYF
v_call: TRBV28
j_call: TRBJ2-7

cdr3_aa: CASSLELAGFTDTQYF
v_call: TRBV5-8
j_call: TRBJ2-3

cdr3_aa: CASSLRGRQTTNEKLFF
v_call: TRBV19
j_call: TRBJ1-4

cdr3_aa: CASIRTGGTEAFF
v_call: TRBV6-6
j_call: TRBJ1-1

cdr3_aa: CASSLIGFQNTEAFF
v_call: TRBV7-2
j_call: TRBJ1-1

cdr3_aa: CASSPHQGGGTDTQYF
v_call: TRBV7-9
j_call: TRBJ2-3

cdr3_aa: CASSVVDLAGVAEQFF
v_call: TRBV9
j_call: TRBJ2-1

cdr3_aa: CASSQRLGQGNEKLFF
v_call: TRBV4-1
j_call: TRBJ1-4

cdr3_aa: CSVDNRGGEQFF
v_call: TRBV29-1
j_call: TRBJ2-1

cdr3_aa: CASSPRLAVDTQYF
v_call: TRBV5-6
j_call: TRBJ2-3

cdr3_aa: CASSRGGGKPHEQYF
v_call: TRBV6-5
j_call: TRBJ2-7

cdr3_aa: CASSQDAKGDRGTEKLFF
v_call: TRBV4-3
j_call: TRBJ1-4

cdr3_aa: CASSPSGSYNEQFF
v_call: TRBV7-9
j_call: TRBJ2-1

cdr3_aa: CASSLVGGSYNEQFF
v_call: TRBV7-7
j_call: TRBJ2-1

cdr3_aa: CASSLGYGGWSTEAFF
v_call: TRBV7-2
j_call: TRBJ1-1

cdr3_aa: CASTKGDSGNTIYF
v_call: TRBV6-1
j_call: TRBJ1-3

cdr3_aa: CASSQGSGTGNPGELFF
v_call: TRBV4-3
j_call: TRBJ2-2

cdr3_aa: CASSQKTANTGELFF
v_call: TRBV4-3
j_call: TRBJ2-2

cdr3_aa: CASSLGGPNEQFF
v_call: TRBV5-6
j_call: TRBJ2-1